This T cell receptor beta chain was found in a study of T cells in Graves' hyperthyroidism and ophthalmopathy. RNA transcripts yielded amplified TCR beta CDR3 regions. During a first-round RT-PCR of the TCR CDR3, the HTBI primer set was used. One entry per CDR3 protein, called by TCRdb with MiXCR from the multiplex PCR reads. Of about 690,000 distinct CDR3 sequences in the sample, 17% are singletons; the top ten hold around a sixth. The CDR3 runs 14 residues. CDR1 and CDR2 (germline): SGHRS, YFSETQ. This clonotype appeared many times. At one end the junction does not follow the germline gene, possibly because of a read error.

The chain has TRBV5-1 and TRBJ1-1; possibly TRBD1 for D (5 bases). The sequenced sample was blood. This receptor was taken from a man aged 45-65 years with Graves' hyperthyroidism. The CDR3: CASSLGDRNTEAFF. CDR3 sequence (DNA): TGTGCCAGCAGTTTAGGGGACCGTAACACTGAAGCTTTCTTT.